Each of the 22 T cell receptor beta chains below was sequenced from the same sample in a study of technical replicates of blood from several donors. Clones were sequenced by immunoSEQ multiplex PCR, and TCRdb holds only the in-frame ones, with some missing. The data hold just over 75,000 clones, with about 92% observed a single time. Sequencing was done on a sample of T cells isolated from PBMCs. These receptors all come from a human donor in good health.

The genes are TRBV19 and TRBJ2-2, with D tentatively TRBD2 (5 bases). The CDR3 length is 12 residues. Per germline, CDR1 LNHDA and CDR2 SQIVND (reference sequence). V was cut by 6 bases and J by 3 bases, with 5 bases left in between. In DNA form, the CDR3 reads TGTGCCAGTAGCGGGGACACCGGGGAGCTGTTTTTT. It translates to CASSGDTGELFF.

The CDR3 region has the DNA TGTGCCAGCAGTGAAAGGACTGCTCAAGAGACCCAGTACTTC. It encodes CASSERTAQETQYF. The chain combines TRBV2 with TRBJ2-5, with D tentatively TRBD2 (5 bases). CDR1 and CDR2 from the germline V gene are SNHLY and FYNNEI. Trimming took off 2 bases at V and 2 bases at J, with 9 bases between the two ends. The CDR3 contains 14 residues. Full variable domain (rest looked up from reference TRBV2 and TRBJ2-5): EPEVTQTPSHQVTQMGQEVILRCVPISNHLYFYWYRQILGQKVEFLVSFYNNEISEKSEIFDDQFSVERPDGSNFTLKIRSTKLEDSAMYFCASSERTAQETQYFGPGTRLLVL.

The chain links TRBV11-3 to TRBJ2-2; TRBD1 matches 9 bases. CDR1 and CDR2 from the germline V gene are SGHNT and YENEEA. The CDR3 is 16 amino acids. J gave up 3 bases and V 5 bases, and 7 bases lay outside the gene matches. The CDR3 bases are TGTGCCAGCAGCACCCGGACAGGGGAGGACACCGGGGAGCTGTTTTTT. The encoded protein is CASSTRTGEDTGELFF.

The rearrangement uses TRBV29-1 and TRBJ2-7, with 8 positions matching TRBD1. The V and J ends lost 4 bases and 1 base, in that order; junction bases with no gene match: 9. Germline CDR1 reads SQVTM; CDR2 reads ANQGSEA. There are 15 residues in the CDR3. The CDR3 loop reads CSVVDHGTGSYEQYF. The CDR3 coding sequence is TGCAGCGTTGTCGACCACGGGACAGGTTCCTACGAGCAGTACTTC.

This rearrangement joins TRBV30 to TRBJ1-2; D is ambiguous. With 3 bases removed from V and 8 bases from J, the gap between germline ends came to 16 bases. The CDR3 runs 13 residues. From germline, CDR1 is GTSNPN and CDR2 SVGIG (reference sequence). The CDR3 sequence is CAWSPPGLGGYTF. In DNA, the CDR3 is TGTGCCTGGAGCCCCCCGGGTCTTGGGGGCTACACCTTC. Using reference TRBV30 and TRBJ1-2 for the parts outside the CDR3, the full variable domain is SQTIHQWPATLVQPVGSPLSLECTVEGTSNPNLYWYRQAAGRGLQLLFYSVGIGQISSEVPQNLSASRPQDRQFILSSKKLLLSDSGFYLCAWSPPGLGGYTFGSGTRLTVV.

The gene calls are TRBV6-5 and TRBJ1-1; D unclear. Germline V gene sequence: CDR1 MNHEY, CDR2 SVGAGI. With 2 bases removed from V and 2 bases from J, the gap between germline ends came to 6 bases. This CDR3 comprises 13 residues. CDR3 amino acids: CASSYTGNTEAFF. Written as DNA, the CDR3 is TGTGCCAGCAGTTACACGGGAAACACTGAAGCTTTCTTT.

CDR3 protein: CASGRGSGEQYF. CDR3 nucleotide sequence: TGTGCCAGCGGCCGGGGGAGTGGGGAGCAGTACTTC. The chain links TRBV28 to TRBJ2-7, with D tentatively TRBD2 (6 bases). The V end was cut by 8 bases, the J end by 7 bases, with 15 bases between. This CDR3 has 12 amino acids. The germline V gene encodes CDR1 MDHEN and CDR2 SYDVKM.

The chain is built from TRBV4-2 and TRBJ1-3; D not resolved. Germline assignment: CDR1 LGHNA and CDR2 YNFKEQ. Trimming pared 4 bases from V and 0 bases from J, leaving 7 bases between. There are 14 residues in the CDR3. This CDR3 reads CASSLADSGNTIYF. DNA for the CDR3: TGTGCCAGCAGCCTAGCTGACTCTGGAAACACCATATATTTT.

This clone was recorded only once. This sequence joins TRBV7-9 and TRBJ2-4, with TRBD2 identical over 9 bases. Looked up from germline, CDR1 is SEHNR and CDR2 is FQNEAQ (reference sequence). The CDR3 contains 17 residues. J lost 0 bases, V lost 1 base, and 4 bases had no gene match. CDR3 DNA: TGTGCCAGCAGCTTAGGAGCGGGAGGTGTAGCCAAAAACATTCAGTACTTC. Its translation is CASSLGAGGVAKNIQYF.

This chain joins TRBV19 and TRBJ1-5; a possible D gene is TRBD1 (6 bases). Trimming cost V 5 bases and J 6 bases, with 14 bases left between them. The length of the CDR3 is 14 residues. The germline CDR1 and CDR2 sequences are LNHDA and SQIVND (reference sequence). CDR3 coding DNA: TGTGCCAGTAGTCTTGAGGGGGGGGCTCAGCCCCAGCATTTT. This sequence encodes CASSLEGGAQPQHF.

The rearrangement uses TRBV27 and TRBJ2-3, with 11 bases identical to TRBD2. The V gene end was trimmed by 7 bases and the J gene end by 3 bases; junction bases not matched to a gene: 3. The CDR3 extends over 14 amino acids. Per the germline V gene, CDR1 is MNHEY and CDR2 is SMNVEV (reference sequence). The CDR3 reads CASNPSGRTDTQYF. CDR3 nucleotides: TGTGCCAGCAACCCTAGCGGGAGGACAGATACGCAGTATTTT.

The chain carries TRBV9 and TRBJ2-5; possibly TRBD2 for D (6 bases). The V end was cut by 0 bases, the J end by 5 bases, with 14 bases between. Germline V gives CDR1 SGDLS, CDR2 YYNGEE. There are 15 residues in the CDR3. CDR3 nucleotide sequence: TGTGCCAGCAGCGTAGCCGCCGTGGGGGGTGAGACCCAGTACTTC. This codes for CASSVAAVGGETQYF.

The chain carries TRBV7-2 and TRBJ2-7; no firm D call. The CDR3 loop spans 14 amino acids. V lost 7 bases, J lost 4 bases, and 17 bases lay in between. The germline V gene encodes CDR1 SGHTA and CDR2 FQGNSA. The DNA of the CDR3 is TGTGCCAGCAAGACTGACTCACTTAAGTACGAGCAGTACTTC. It translates to CASKTDSLKYEQYF.

This chain joins TRBV7-9 and TRBJ2-5; 9 nucleotides align to TRBD1. The CDR3 loop spans 12 amino acids. J lost 9 bases, V lost 1 base, and 0 bases had no gene match. Germline lookup yields CDR1 SEHNR and CDR2 FQNEAQ (reference sequence). As DNA, the CDR3 is TGTGCCAGCAGCTTAGGACAGGGGGCCCAGTACTTC. This translates into CASSLGQGAQYF.

This chain uses TRBV14 with TRBJ1-1; D is unresolved. The CDR3 extends over 14 amino acids. From germline, CDR1 is SGHDN and CDR2 FVKESK. The ends were cut back, 0 bases at V and 6 bases at J, with 11 bases in the middle. CDR3 loop: CASSQDLQAAEAFF. Here the CDR3 DNA reads TGTGCCAGCAGCCAAGATCTTCAGGCAGCTGAAGCTTTCTTT.

The rearrangement joins TRBV6-5 to TRBJ2-5; D may be TRBD1 (5 bases). V was cut by 2 bases and J by 5 bases, with 18 bases left in between. CDR1 MNHEY and CDR2 SVGAGI come from the germline V gene. CDR3 length: 16 amino acids. The CDR3 sequence is CASSYHGAGPWETQYF. The DNA of the CDR3 is TGTGCCAGCAGTTACCATGGGGCAGGACCATGGGAGACCCAGTACTTC.

The chain uses TRBV28 and TRBJ2-7, with 7 bases lining up with TRBD1. Germline CDR1 is MDHEN and CDR2 is SYDVKM. The CDR3 extends over 14 amino acids. With 8 bases clipped from V and 0 bases from J, the junction kept 7 bases outside the gene matches. Here the CDR3 DNA reads TGTGCCAGCTTCTCGGGGACAGTCTCCTACGAGCAGTACTTC. Translating gives CASFSGTVSYEQYF. The full variable domain, with the rest looked up from reference TRBV28 and TRBJ2-7, is DVKVTQSSRYLVKRTGEKVFLECVQDMDHENMFWYRQDPGLGLRLIYFSYDVKMKEKGDIPEGYSVSREKKERFSLILESASTNQTSMYLCASFSGTVSYEQYFGPGTRLTVT.

The V gene is TRBV9, the J gene TRBJ2-3; 7 nucleotides align to TRBD2. This CDR3 region has 14 residues. CDR1 is SGDLS and CDR2 is YYNGEE in the germline V gene. J was trimmed by 3 bases and V by 4 bases; bases with no gene match: 5. The CDR3 loop reads CASSSSGWTDTQYF. The CDR3 DNA follows: TGTGCCAGCAGCTCTAGCGGCTGGACAGATACGCAGTATTTT.

About this clone: This sample includes further DNA sequences coding for the same CDR3. The chain combines TRBV29-1 with TRBJ1-1, with a possible D match to TRBD1 (6 bases). V shed 2 bases and J shed 2 bases, with 9 bases lying between them. Germline CDR1 and CDR2: SQVTM and ANQGSEA. The CDR3 has 13 amino acids. CDR3 sequence (DNA): TGCAGCGTTGAATCAGGGGAAAACACTGAAGCTTTCTTT. Its translation is CSVESGENTEAFF. The full variable domain, rest sourced from reference TRBV29-1 and TRBJ1-1, is SAVISQKPSRDICQRGTSLTIQCQVDSQVTMMFWYRQQPGQSLTLIATANQGSEATYESGFVIDKFPISRPNLTFSTLTVSNMSPEDSSIYLCSVESGENTEAFFGQGTRLTVV.

The CDR3 loop reads CASSLRQGQNTEAFF. CDR3 DNA sequence: TGTGCCAGCAGTTTGCGACAGGGGCAGAACACTGAAGCTTTCTTT. The chain carries TRBV27 and TRBJ1-1; the match to TRBD1 covers 8 bases. This CDR3 comprises 15 residues. The V gene's germline CDR1 is MNHEY and CDR2 SMNVEV (reference sequence). V lost 3 bases and J lost 1; bases outside the gene matches: 4.

The V call is TRBV19, the J call TRBJ1-2, with D perhaps matching TRBD1 (6 bases). V gave up 4 bases and J gave up 3 bases, with 18 bases separating them. There are 16 residues in the CDR3. Germline lookup yields CDR1 LNHDA and CDR2 SQIVND (reference sequence). The CDR3 sequence is CASSTQRQVGHYGYTF. CDR3 coding DNA: TGTGCCAGTAGTACTCAAAGACAGGTCGGGCACTATGGCTACACCTTC.

The chain joins TRBV7-3 to TRBJ2-2; D gene uncertain. Germline V gives CDR1 SGHTA, CDR2 FQGTGA. Trimming removed 5 bases at V and 4 bases at J, with 8 bases between. CDR3 length: 13 amino acids. Here the CDR3 reads CASSPVRTGELFF. The CDR3 DNA sequence: TGTGCCAGCAGCCCGGTCCGCACCGGGGAGCTGTTTTTT.